This is a list of T cell receptor beta chains from one sample in a study of blood T cell repertoires in COVID-19. Clones were sequenced by immunoSEQ multiplex PCR, and TCRdb holds only the in-frame ones, with some missing. Of about 150,000 clones listed, around 87% were seen once; the top ten hold 1.2%. The sequenced sample was PBMCs or T cells enriched from blood (not recorded which). These receptors came from a woman between 25 and 40 years old with acute COVID-19. Both conserved end residues are part of each CDR3. A D gene is named only where the DNA matches it firmly. Expanded clones are given a class, and other clones once, few, many or no size at all.

>NA|TRBV28|TRBJ1-3|NA
TGTGCCAGCAGTTTGCAGAGAAACACCATATATTTT
CASSLQRNTIYF
>NA|TRBV28|TRBJ2-4|once
TGTGCCAGCAGTTTAAGGGGATTAGGGAAAAACATTCAGTACTTC
CASSLRGLGKNIQYF
>NA|TRBV18|TRBJ1-4|NA
TGTGCCAGCTCCCTTCAGGGTGGTGAAAAACTGTTTTTT
CASSLQGGEKLFF
>NA|TRBV27|TRBJ1-1|NA
TGTGCCACCTCCCCAGGGAACACTGAAGCTTTCTTT
CATSPGNTEAFF
>NA|TRBV29-1|TRBJ2-3|NA
TGCAGCGTTAGGGGCCTCACTTCCACAGATACGCAGTATTTT
CSVRGLTSTDTQYF
>NA|TRBV25-1|TRBJ1-2|few
TGTGCCAGCAGTGAATGGGTGGGCAACTATGGCTACACCTTC
CASSEWVGNYGYTF
>TRBD2|TRBV7-3|TRBJ2-1|NA
TGTGCCAGCAGCTCCAGGGTAATAGCGGGAGGGCCGGAGAATGAGCAGTTCTTC
CASSSRVIAGGPENEQFF
>NA|TRBV28|TRBJ1-6|NA
TGTGCCAGCAGTTTCCACAGCAATAATTCACCCCTCCACTTT
CASSFHSNNSPLHF
>NA|TRBV28|TRBJ1-1|NA
TGTGCCAGCAGTTTATGGACTTGGACTAACACTGAAGCTTTCTTT
CASSLWTWTNTEAFF
>NA|TRBV20-1|TRBJ1-5|NA
TGCAGTGCCAGAGGAGGTCAGCCCCAGCATTTT
CSARGGQPQHF
>TRBD1|TRBV25-1|TRBJ2-1|NA
TGTGCCAGCAGTGAATCCGGACAGGGGAGGCAGTTCTTC
CASSESGQGRQFF
>TRBD1|TRBV7-3|TRBJ2-1|NA
TGTGCCAGCAGCACCTTACCCGGGACAGGGGGCAGGAATGAGCAGTTCTTC
CASSTLPGTGGRNEQFF
>TRBD1|TRBV9|TRBJ2-7|NA
TGTGCCAGCAGTTCCGGGACAGCCTACGAGCAGTACTTC
CASSSGTAYEQYF
>NA|TRBV9|TRBJ2-3|NA
TGTGCCAGCAGCGTACGGTCGATCACAGATACGCAGTATTTT
CASSVRSITDTQYF
>TRBD1|TRBV10-3|TRBJ1-1|NA
TGTGCCAGCACCCTTGGGACAGCCACTGAAGCTTTCTTT
CASTLGTATEAFF
>NA|TRBV21-1|TRBJ1-5|NA
TGTGCCAGCAGCACACAACGTCAGGGATTAGGCCAGCCCCAGCATTTT
CASSTQRQGLGQPQHF
>NA|TRBV5-1|TRBJ2-3|NA
TGCGCCAGCAGGACGACACGGTCAGATACGCAGTATTTT
CASRTTRSDTQYF
>NA|TRBV28|TRBJ1-1|NA
NA
CASSTSARGTEAFF
>TRBD1|TRBV7-6|TRBJ2-2|NA
TGTGCCAGCACCCTCGCCGGTGTCAGGGGGATCGGGGAGCTGTTTTTT
CASTLAGVRGIGELFF
>NA|TRBV28|TRBJ1-5|NA
TGTGCCAGCAGTTCCCGCTGGGGGGGGCTAAGCAATCAGCCCCAGCATTTT
CASSSRWGGLSNQPQHF
>TRBD1|TRBV28|TRBJ1-2|few
TGTGCCAGCAGTCCCTCAGGGGGCAACTATGGCTACACCTTC
CASSPSGGNYGYTF
>NA|TRBV19|TRBJ1-1|once
TGTGCCAGTAGTATAGGGGGGGGTGAAGCTTTCTTT
CASSIGGGEAFF
>NA|TRBV5-1|TRBJ1-5|NA
TGCGCCAGCAGCTTGGGAACGCGGGGTCAGCCCCAGCATTTT
CASSLGTRGQPQHF
>NA|TRBV19|TRBJ1-6|NA
TGTGCCAGTAGTACCAGCTCAGGGTGGAATTCACCCCTCCACTTT
CASSTSSGWNSPLHF
>TRBD1|TRBV2|TRBJ2-7|NA
TGTGCCACAACAGGGGGCTCAACTGGGAGCGAGCAGTACTTC
CATTGGSTGSEQYF
>NA|TRBV10-3|TRBJ2-5|NA
TGTGCCATCAGTCTTAGTGAGGAGACCCAGTACTTC
CAISLSEETQYF
>NA|TRBV10-3|TRBJ2-5|NA
TGTGCCATCAGCCGGAGCCAGGGCCCTAGCCAAGAGACCCAGTACTTC
CAISRSQGPSQETQYF
>TRBD2|TRBV7-9|TRBJ2-2|NA
TGTGCCAGCAGCGGGACTAGCGGGAGAAATGGCGGGGAGCTGTTTTTT
CASSGTSGRNGGELFF
>TRBD1|TRBV27|TRBJ1-5|NA
TGTGCCAGCAGACGGACAGGGAGCAATCAGCCCCAGCATTTT
CASRRTGSNQPQHF
>NA|TRBV18|TRBJ2-7|NA
TGTGCCAGCTCACCAAAGCCCGCTCTTCATGGGACTTACGAGCAGTACTTC
CASSPKPALHGTYEQYF
>TRBD2|TRBV5-1|TRBJ2-1|NA
TGCGCCAGCAGCTCGGGACTAGCGGGAGGCCGGGTAAGGAATGAGCAGTTCTTC
CASSSGLAGGRVRNEQFF
>NA|TRBV2|TRBJ2-5|once
TGTGCCAGCAACAGGGATCAAGAGACCCAGTACTTC
CASNRDQETQYF
>TRBD1|TRBV5-4|TRBJ1-3|NA
TGTGCCAGCAGCTGGCAACAGGGGGCGCCTGGAAACACCATATATTTT
CASSWQQGAPGNTIYF
>TRBD1|TRBV3-1/TRBV3-2|TRBJ1-2|NA
TGTGCCAGCAGCCCCCGGACAGGACCCACTATTAGGTCGAACTATGGCTACACCTTC
CASSPRTGPTIRSNYGYTF
>NA|TRBV30|TRBJ1-1|NA
TGTGCCCTAAACCTGGCAGGGCTCAGCACTGAAGCTTTCTTT
CALNLAGLSTEAFF
>NA|TRBV27|TRBJ2-1|NA
TGTGCCAGCAGTAACAGGGAGAGCTCCTACAATGAGCAGTTCTTC
CASSNRESSYNEQFF
>NA|TRBV5-1|TRBJ2-1|NA
TGCGCCAGCACTGGCGGGAATTACAATGAGCAGTTCTTC
CASTGGNYNEQFF